The rows below give T cell receptor beta chains drawn from one sample of a study of blood T cell repertoires in COVID-19. Clones were sequenced by immunoSEQ multiplex PCR, and TCRdb holds only the in-frame ones, with some missing. The sample includes about 7,000 clones, 80% to 90% of them seen just once. The sample consisted of peripheral blood. The source is a human donor in a cohort sampled during active COVID-19. The CDR3 runs from the conserved cysteine through the conserved F or W.

J	V	CDR3
TRBJ2-1	TRBV4-1	CASSQVRLAGVNEQFF
TRBJ2-3	TRBV4-3	CASSQEPAASGGHTDTQYF
TRBJ2-6	TRBV9	CASSVEGLGRVSGANVLTF
TRBJ1-2	TRBV7-9	CASSSAVNPSYTF
TRBJ2-3	TRBV4-3	CASSQDNPTDTQYF
TRBJ2-1	TRBV7-3	CASSSKTTVYNEQFF
TRBJ2-2	TRBV30	CARQGSTGELFF
TRBJ2-7	TRBV5-6	CASSLGGRSYEQYF
TRBJ2-1	TRBV11-2	CASSLDRLASGGEQFF
TRBJ2-3	TRBV11-2	CASSPDRGGLDTQYF
TRBJ2-5	TRBV6-2/TRBV6-3	CASSFGVAVETQYF
TRBJ1-6	TRBV3-1/TRBV3-2	CASSQNSGSQSPLHF
TRBJ1-1	TRBV2	CASRGVTEAFF
TRBJ2-7	TRBV2	CASSEIRQLDEQYF
TRBJ1-4	TRBV4-1	CASSLPREKLFF
TRBJ1-5	TRBV27	CASRLAGSGNQPQHF
TRBJ2-3	TRBV19	CASSKRLARTDTQYF
TRBJ2-2	TRBV27	CASSFTSAGELFF
TRBJ2-6	TRBV6-5	CATSGTPSGANVLTF
TRBJ2-7	TRBV6-2/TRBV6-3	CASSRTSSPRGEQYF
TRBJ2-6	TRBV6-6	CASTASGTGANVLTF
TRBJ2-7	TRBV12-3/TRBV12-4	CASSFSPVYEQYF
TRBJ1-3	TRBV2	CASSLFQGQASSGNTIYF
TRBJ2-2	TRBV19	CASSMWSSVRTGELFF
TRBJ1-1	TRBV12-3/TRBV12-4	CASSLSGFPEAFF
TRBJ2-3	TRBV19	CASTPGFTDTQYF
TRBJ1-1	TRBV3-1/TRBV3-2	CASSQVGTGGDTEAFF
TRBJ2-3	TRBV4-1	CASSQRSSGGGTQYF
TRBJ2-1	TRBV24-1	CATSDPGQGGFNEQFF
TRBJ2-2	TRBV15	CATSRDLTSENTGELFF